This passage covers 29 T cell receptor beta chains from one sample sequenced in a study of cytomegalovirus exposure and HLA in healthy donors. The assay was immunoSEQ multiplex PCR, and TCRdb's table has in-frame clones only and misses some. The top ten hold about 1% of the sample, which has 250,000 to 300,000 clones, 86% seen once. Sample: PBMCs. Receptors originate from a woman younger than 35 in good health and CMV-seronegative.

The chain couples TRBV11-3 to TRBJ2-7; 8 positions agree with TRBD2. V was clipped by 5 bases and J by 5 bases; unmatched bases: 5. Germline V gene lookup returns CDR1 SGHNT and CDR2 YENEEA. The CDR3 contains 13 residues. The CDR3 reads CASSPRGGHEQYF. The DNA of the CDR3 is TGTGCCAGCAGCCCCCGGGGGGGGCACGAGCAGTACTTC.

The chain has TRBV7-8 and TRBJ2-1, with D possibly TRBD1 on 6 matching bases. This CDR3 is built from 18 residues. Germline lookup yields CDR1 SGHVS and CDR2 FQNEAQ. Trimming stripped 7 bases from V and 0 bases from J, with 22 bases between. The CDR3 DNA is TGTGCCAGCATTTCCCAGGGGAACGAACTCAGCTCCTACAATGAGCAGTTCTTC. Translating it yields CASISQGNELSSYNEQFF.

This chain links TRBV29-1 with TRBJ1-1; TRBD1 aligns across 7 bases. Looked up from germline, CDR1 is SQVTM and CDR2 is ANQGSEA. With V trimmed by 7 bases and J by 10 bases, 12 bases remained unmatched. This CDR3 is built from 12 residues. This chain's CDR3 is CSGHRGLSAAFF. The CDR3 DNA follows: TGCAGCGGCCACAGGGGCCTAAGTGCAGCTTTCTTT.

This chain connects TRBV11-2 to TRBJ1-4; 8 nucleotides align to TRBD1. Losses at the gene ends were 0 bases for V and 14 bases for J; bases not matched to a gene: 2. Germline V gene lookup returns CDR1 SGHAT and CDR2 FQNNGV. This CDR3 has 12 amino acids. DNA for the CDR3: TGTGCCAGCAGCTTAGACAGGGGGCTGCTGTTTTTT. This sequence encodes CASSLDRGLLFF.

This chain uses TRBV6-1 with TRBJ1-2, with a weak D call TRBD1 (6 bases). CDR3 size: 14 residues. Per the germline V gene, CDR1 is MNHNS and CDR2 is SASEGT. V lost 4 bases to trimming and J lost 4 bases, with 13 bases between them. CDR3 coding DNA: TGTGCCAGCAGTGTACAGGGTGTGGGCTATGGCTACACCTTC. Encoded protein: CASSVQGVGYGYTF.

The chain uses TRBV5-4 and TRBJ2-7; 12 bases match TRBD2. CDR1 and CDR2 (germline): SGHNT, YYREEE (reference sequence). CDR3 length: 16 residues. With V trimmed by 1 base and J by 5 bases, 7 bases remained unmatched. The CDR3 nucleotides read TGTGCCAGCAGCTTGAACCTAGCGGGAGGGCGCCACGAGCAGTACTTC. Residues: CASSLNLAGGRHEQYF.

The rearrangement uses TRBV9 and TRBJ2-1, with TRBD1 as a possible D gene (6 bases). V gave up 3 bases and J gave up 7 bases, with 11 bases separating them. The CDR3 is 13 amino acids. Per the germline V gene, CDR1 is SGDLS and CDR2 is YYNGEE. CDR3 nucleotides: TGTGCCAGCAGCGACCACAGGGAGAATGAGCAGTTCTTC. It specifies CASSDHRENEQFF.

The V and J genes are TRBV6-5 and TRBJ2-5, with D perhaps matching TRBD2 (6 bases). The CDR3 consists of 13 residues. Trimming removed 3 bases from V and 4 bases from J, with 9 bases in between. Germline-derived CDR1 and CDR2 are MNHEY and SVGAGI. The CDR3 sequence is CASSYRGRETQYF. The CDR3 DNA is TGTGCCAGCAGTTATCGGGGGAGAGAGACCCAGTACTTC.

The chain couples TRBV27 to TRBJ1-2, with a weak D call TRBD1 (6 bases). Per the germline V gene, CDR1 is MNHEY and CDR2 is SMNVEV (reference sequence). Trimming shortened V by 0 bases and J by 4 bases, and 12 bases separated the two germline ends. The CDR3 has 15 residues. CDR3 in amino acids: CASSLSPGAGYGYTF. The CDR3, as DNA: TGTGCCAGCAGTTTATCGCCAGGGGCAGGCTATGGCTACACCTTC.

This clone was picked up a small number of times. The V gene is TRBV28, the J gene TRBJ1-2; a weak D match, TRBD1 (5 bases). With 6 bases removed from V and 4 bases from J, the gap between germline ends came to 21 bases. Germline assignment: CDR1 MDHEN and CDR2 SYDVKM. The CDR3 is 16 amino acids. The CDR3 DNA is TGTGCCAGCAGCTTACTGAGACAGCCGCCGTCCTATGGCTACACCTTC. It codes for CASSLLRQPPSYGYTF.

The V gene is TRBV20-1, the J gene TRBJ1-4; 7 bases are shared with TRBD1. The CDR3 is 10 amino acids. The junction had 8 bases not matched to a gene; V was cut back by 6 bases and J by 16 bases. CDR1 DFQATT and CDR2 SNEGSKA come from the germline V gene (reference sequence). For the CDR3, the DNA is TGCAGTGCCCCAGGGGGGTCGGGGTTTTTT. Its translation: CSAPGGSGFF.

J is TRBJ2-1 and V is TRBV4-2; D is perhaps TRBD2 (6 bases). This CDR3 comprises 14 residues. CDR1 and CDR2 (germline): LGHNA, YNFKEQ. With 0 bases removed from V and 9 bases from J, the gap between germline ends came to 12 bases. CDR3 region: CASSQESGVSEQFF. The CDR3 nucleotides read TGTGCCAGCAGCCAAGAATCGGGAGTTAGTGAGCAGTTCTTC.

This sequence joins TRBV2 and TRBJ2-5; no definite D call. The CDR3 has 10 residues. CDR1 and CDR2 from the germline V gene are SNHLY and FYNNEI. V was trimmed by 3 bases and J by 7 bases, leaving 3 bases between them. CDR3 sequence: CASSDRTQYF. The CDR3 nucleotides read TGTGCCAGCAGTGATCGGACCCAGTACTTC.

This sequence joins TRBV2 and TRBJ2-2; 10 bases fit TRBD2. V dropped 9 bases and J dropped 3; count of bases not matched to a gene: 4. CDR3 length equals 14 residues. The germline gives CDR1 SNHLY, CDR2 FYNNEI. The CDR3 loop is CASTSGKYTGELFF. The CDR3 DNA sequence: TGTGCCAGTACTAGCGGGAAGTACACCGGGGAGCTGTTTTTT.

The chain recombines TRBV19 with TRBJ2-5; 7 bases are shared with TRBD1. Germline CDR1 and CDR2: LNHDA and SQIVND (reference sequence). The CDR3 covers 14 residues. With 3 bases clipped from V and 8 bases from J, the junction kept 9 bases outside the gene matches. CDR3 bases: TGTGCCAGTAGTATCGGGACAGTTAGGGACACCCAGTACTTC. This codes for CASSIGTVRDTQYF.

The V call is TRBV11-2, the J call TRBJ2-7; the match to TRBD2 covers 13 bases. Germline CDR1 and CDR2: SGHAT and FQNNGV. The CDR3 contains 19 residues. Trimming took 5 bases from V and 1 from J; bases not matched to a gene: 14. CDR3 protein: CASSLPSATSGRYSYEQYF. In DNA form, the CDR3 reads TGTGCCAGCAGCCTCCCCTCCGCGACTAGCGGGAGGTATTCCTACGAGCAGTACTTC. Based on the CDR3 plus reference TRBV11-2 and TRBJ2-7, the full variable domain is EAGVAQSPRYKIIEKRQSVAFWCNPISGHATLYWYQQILGQGPKLLIQFQNNGVVDDSQLPKDRFSAERLKGVDSTLKIQPAKLEDSAVYLCASSLPSATSGRYSYEQYFGPGTRLTVT.

The chain links TRBV6-5 to TRBJ1-2; TRBD1 matches 8 bases. The germline gives CDR1 MNHEY, CDR2 SVGAGI. This CDR3 spans 15 amino acids. The V gene end was trimmed by 6 bases and the J gene end by 5 bases; junction bases not matched to a gene: 11. CDR3 in amino acids: CASSYTLDREYGYTF. Here the CDR3 DNA reads TGTGCCAGCAGCTATACCCTGGACAGGGAATATGGCTACACCTTC.

This chain uses TRBV4-3 with TRBJ2-6, with 7 bases lining up with TRBD1. Trimming cost V 3 bases and J 0 bases; bases outside gene matches: 8. The CDR3 has 18 amino acids. CDR1 and CDR2 from the germline V gene are LGHNA and YSLEER. Here the CDR3 DNA reads TGCGCCAGCAGCCAGGCGCGACAGGGAAGCTCTGGGGCCAACGTCCTGACTTTC. It specifies CASSQARQGSSGANVLTF.

The chain recombines TRBV29-1 with TRBJ1-2, with TRBD1 identical over 10 bases. V lost 6 bases to trimming and J lost 5 bases; unmatched junction nucleotides: 3. Germline lookup yields CDR1 SQVTM and CDR2 ANQGSEA. This CDR3 contains 12 residues. The CDR3 sequence is CSVEDRGYGYTF. The CDR3 DNA reads as TGCAGCGTCGAGGACAGGGGGTATGGCTACACCTTC.

This chain joins TRBV7-6 and TRBJ2-5; D is unresolved. Germline-derived CDR1 and CDR2 are SGHVS and FNYEAQ. The length of the CDR3 is 14 residues. Trimming removed 5 bases at V and 4 bases at J, with 14 bases between. The CDR3 region has the DNA TGTGCCAGCAGCCCCGCCGGGTTGGGAGAGACCCAGTACTTC. Translating gives CASSPAGLGETQYF.

This chain connects TRBV11-2 to TRBJ2-7, with D perhaps TRBD1 (6 bases). Between the trimmed V and J ends, which lost 1 base and 2 bases, there was a span of 18 bases. This CDR3 has 17 amino acids. The germline V gene has CDR1 SGHAT and CDR2 FQNNGV. This CDR3 reads CASSLGWRTGITYEQYF. The CDR3 DNA reads TGTGCCAGCAGCTTAGGGTGGAGAACAGGGATAACCTACGAGCAGTACTTC.

This chain connects TRBV11-2 to TRBJ2-7, with D maybe TRBD2 (7 bases). The CDR3 loop spans 16 amino acids. V was cut by 5 bases and J by 0 bases, with 17 bases left in between. From germline, CDR1 is SGHAT and CDR2 FQNNGV. The CDR3, as DNA: TGTGCCAGCAGCCCATGGGGCGGGGGCCGCTCCTACGAGCAGTACTTC. This gives the protein CASSPWGGGRSYEQYF.

V gene TRBV29-1 combines with J gene TRBJ2-7; 7 nucleotides agree with TRBD1. This CDR3 is built from 12 residues. Germline values: CDR1 SQVTM, CDR2 ANQGSEA. The trim removed 5 bases at V and 3 bases at J, leaving 4 bases unmatched. The chain's CDR3 is CSVQQGNYEQYF. The CDR3 nucleotides are TGCAGCGTTCAACAGGGGAACTACGAGCAGTACTTC.

The chain links TRBV5-4 to TRBJ1-2; the D is unclear. Germline CDR1 reads SGHNT; CDR2 reads YYREEE (reference sequence). V was pared by 2 bases and J by 7 bases, with 9 bases between. This CDR3 has 12 residues. CDR3 sequence reads: CASSFNGGGYTF. CDR3 coding DNA: TGTGCCAGCAGCTTTAACGGAGGTGGCTACACCTTC.

The V gene is TRBV10-3, the J gene TRBJ1-1, with a tentative D call TRBD1 (5 bases). V lost 2 bases, J lost 9 bases, and 10 bases lay in between. CDR1 is ENHRY and CDR2 is SYGVKD in the germline V gene. The CDR3 length is 12 residues. The CDR3 DNA reads as TGTGCCATCAGTGAGGCGGGGCAGCAAGCTTTCTTT. Translated: CAISEAGQQAFF.

The chain uses TRBV6-5 and TRBJ1-2; possibly TRBD1 for D (6 bases). V was cut by 7 bases and J by 5 bases, with 17 bases left in between. The CDR3 extends over 14 amino acids. Germline V gene sequence: CDR1 MNHEY, CDR2 SVGAGI. CDR3 in DNA: TGTGCCAGCACCTGGGCGGGGGGCGGTTATGGCTACACCTTC. It codes for CASTWAGGGYGYTF.

In its sample, this clone was seen a few times. The chain combines TRBV6-5 with TRBJ2-7; a possible D gene is TRBD1 (6 bases). This CDR3 comprises 14 residues. Germline V CDR1 and CDR2: MNHEY, SVGAGI. Between the trimmed V and J ends, which lost 5 bases and 3 bases, there was a span of 14 bases. The CDR3, as DNA: TGTGCCAGCAGTACGGACAGACTACTCTACGAGCAGTACTTC. Residues: CASSTDRLLYEQYF.

V usage is TRBV5-1 and J usage is TRBJ1-2; 10 bases are shared with TRBD1. V shed 0 bases and J 4 bases; nucleotides not matched to a gene: 3. Germline CDR1 and CDR2: SGHRS and YFSETQ. This CDR3 is 15 amino acids long. The CDR3 region has the DNA TGCGCCAGCAGCTTGGGGGACAGGGGAGGCTATGGCTACACCTTC. Translating it yields CASSLGDRGGYGYTF.

The rearrangement links TRBV30 to TRBJ2-1; 11 nucleotides match TRBD2. J gave up 6 bases and V 3 bases, and 10 bases lay outside the gene matches. Germline V CDR1 and CDR2: GTSNPN, SVGIG (reference sequence). This CDR3 comprises 16 residues. CDR3 residues: CAWSFRTSGRGNEQFF. The CDR3 DNA is TGTGCCTGGAGCTTTCGCACTAGCGGGAGAGGCAATGAGCAGTTCTTC.